This record covers a single T cell receptor (beta chain). What it binds is not known. Terminally differentiated effector memory CD45RA+ cells were left out of the naive CD8 fraction, which was CD45RO-negative and positively selected for CCR7. CDR3 length: 20 residues. Trimming removed 6 bases from V and 5 bases from J; junction bases left unmatched: 22. Germline loops: CDR1 LGHNA, CDR2 YNFKEQ. Each cell subset's genomic DNA was divided evenly among several immunoSEQ plates. Profiling relied on immunoSEQ multiplex PCR, and the TCRdb table lists in-frame clones only, not all of them. The data contain over 2 million clones, about 94% of them singletons. The sample comes from a study of shared clonotypes between healthy human individuals. About the study: Participating donors consisted of a couple of women and three men aged 18 to 49.

Overall study findings and caveats: All-four-donor shared clonotypes had higher generation probabilities than non-shared clonotypes did.

The chain has TRBV4-2 and TRBJ2-4; TRBD2 matches 10 bases. The origin of this receptor is a man in his late teens or twenties in good health. The sample taken for sequencing was naive CD8+ T cells sorted from blood. This CDR3 is CASSPMGLAGASLGENIQYF. As DNA, the CDR3 is TGTGCCAGCAGTCCTATGGGGCTAGCGGGGGCCTCCTTAGGGGAAAACATTCAGTACTTC.